The table lists the clone carrying this T cell receptor beta chain with many counts. Naive CD45RA+ and memory CD45RA-negative subsets were split from CD4+ cells. Produced via immunoSEQ multiplex PCR; TCRdb's table is partial and in-frame only. Seen here are about 2 million clones, approximately 95% observed once, and the top ten hold 0.1% to 0.15%. The V gene's germline CDR1 is LNHNV and CDR2 YYDKDF (reference sequence). The CDR3 spans 16 residues. Trimming took 3 bases from V and 0 from J; bases not matched to a gene: 8. These data are taken from a study of shared clonotypes between healthy human individuals.

This chain links TRBV15 with TRBJ2-7, with 7 bases matching TRBD1. This receptor was taken from a young man in good health. The sequenced material came from naive CD4+ T cells sorted from blood. Specified subset: CD45RA+ positively selected. The CDR3 loop reads CATSRGPQGSSYEQYF. CDR3 sequence (DNA): TGTGCCACCAGCAGGGGCCCACAGGGGAGCTCCTACGAGCAGTACTTC.